This TCR beta chain was sequenced during a study of cytomegalovirus exposure and HLA in healthy donors. Findings and limits, study-wide: Available immune exposure information covered CMV serostatus only. In a later analysis, HLA-associated TCR beta chains were more clonally expanded than equally common others.

The PCR made use of 60 Vbeta and 13 Jbeta primers. Generated by immunoSEQ multiplex PCR, the TCRdb table keeps only in-frame clones and is missing some. The sample lists around 75,000 clones; 70% to 80% were seen once. Germline V CDR1 and CDR2: SGHAT, FQNNGV. This CDR3 is 13 amino acids long. This clone has a handful of counts. Its antigen is not known. Its ends do not fully match the called genes, so a read error is possible. This chain uses TRBV11-2 with TRBJ1-2, with D maybe TRBD1 (6 bases). Sequenced: PBMCs. The origin of this receptor is a man aged 40-50 years in good health and CMV-seronegative. In nucleotides, the CDR3 is TGTGCCAGCAGGCTAGGGGGAAACTATGGCTACCCCTTC. Its protein is CASRLGGNYGYPF. Together with reference TRBV11-2 and TRBJ1-2, the CDR3 gives the full variable domain: EAGVAQSPRYKIIEKRQSVAFWCNPISGHATLYWYQQILGQGPKLLIQFQNNGVVDDSQLPKDRFSAERLKGVDSTLKIQPAKLEDSAVYLCASRLGGNYGYPFGSGTRLTVV.